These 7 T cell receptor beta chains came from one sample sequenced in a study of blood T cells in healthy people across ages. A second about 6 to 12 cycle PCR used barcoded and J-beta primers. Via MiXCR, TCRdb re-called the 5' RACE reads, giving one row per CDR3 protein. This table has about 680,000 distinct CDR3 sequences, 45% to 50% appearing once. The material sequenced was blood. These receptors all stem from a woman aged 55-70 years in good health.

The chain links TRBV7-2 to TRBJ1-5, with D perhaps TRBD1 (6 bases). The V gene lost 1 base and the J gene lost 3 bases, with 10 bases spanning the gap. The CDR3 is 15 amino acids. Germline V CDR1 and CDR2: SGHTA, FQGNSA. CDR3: CASSLGQDFNQPQHF. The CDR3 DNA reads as TGTGCCAGCAGCTTAGGACAGGACTTCAATCAGCCCCAGCATTTT.

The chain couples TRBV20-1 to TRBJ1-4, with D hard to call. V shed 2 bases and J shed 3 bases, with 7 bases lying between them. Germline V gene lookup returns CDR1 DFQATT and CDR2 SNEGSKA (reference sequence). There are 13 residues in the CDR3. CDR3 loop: CSARREPNEKLFF. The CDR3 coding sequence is TGCAGTGCTAGACGGGAGCCTAATGAAAAACTGTTTTTT.

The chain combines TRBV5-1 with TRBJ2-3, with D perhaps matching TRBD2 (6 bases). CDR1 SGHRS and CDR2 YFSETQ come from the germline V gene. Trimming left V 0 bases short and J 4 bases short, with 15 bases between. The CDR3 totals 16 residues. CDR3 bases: TGCGCCAGCAGCTTGGCCTCCGGAGGGGCAGCAGATACGCAGTATTTT. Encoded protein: CASSLASGGAADTQYF. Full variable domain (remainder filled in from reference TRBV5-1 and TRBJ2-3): KAGVTQTPRYLIKTRGQQVTLSCSPISGHRSVSWYQQTPGQGLQFLFEYFSETQRNKGNFPGRFSGRQFSNSRSEMNVSTLELGDSALYLCASSLASGGAADTQYFGPGTRLTVL.

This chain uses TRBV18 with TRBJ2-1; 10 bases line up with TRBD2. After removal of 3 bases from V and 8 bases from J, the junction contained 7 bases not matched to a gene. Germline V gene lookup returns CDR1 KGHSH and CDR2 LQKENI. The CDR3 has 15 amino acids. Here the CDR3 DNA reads TGTGCCAGCTCACCCAGGTCCCTAGCGGGAGATGAGCAGTTCTTC. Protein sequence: CASSPRSLAGDEQFF. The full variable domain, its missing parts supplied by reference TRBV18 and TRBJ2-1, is NAGVMQNPRHLVRRRGQEARLRCSPMKGHSHVYWYRQLPEEGLKFMVYLQKENIIDESGMPKERFSAEFPKEGPSILRIQQVVRGDSAAYFCASSPRSLAGDEQFFGPGTRLTVL.

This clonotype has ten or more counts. The CDR3 is CASSLSTGGYNEQFF. In DNA form, the CDR3 reads TGTGCCAGCAGCCTATCGACAGGGGGGTACAATGAGCAGTTCTTC. The rearrangement links TRBV3-1 to TRBJ2-1; TRBD1 matches 9 bases. With V trimmed by 4 bases and J by 4 bases, 5 bases remained unmatched. The CDR3 is 15 residues long. Germline V lookup: CDR1 LGHDT, CDR2 YNNKEL (reference sequence).

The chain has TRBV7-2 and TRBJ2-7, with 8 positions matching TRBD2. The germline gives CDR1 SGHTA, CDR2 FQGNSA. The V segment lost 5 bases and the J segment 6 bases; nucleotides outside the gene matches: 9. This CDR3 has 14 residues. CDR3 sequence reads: CASSPSGSRREQYF. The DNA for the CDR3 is TGTGCCAGCAGCCCAAGCGGGAGCCGGCGCGAGCAGTACTTC.

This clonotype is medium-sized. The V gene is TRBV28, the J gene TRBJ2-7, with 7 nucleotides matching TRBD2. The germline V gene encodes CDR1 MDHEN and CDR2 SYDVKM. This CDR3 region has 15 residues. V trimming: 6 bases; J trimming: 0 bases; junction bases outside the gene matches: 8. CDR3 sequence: CASRAVAGNSYEQYF. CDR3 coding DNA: TGTGCCAGCAGAGCAGTAGCGGGTAACTCCTACGAGCAGTACTTC.